The 4 T cell receptor beta chains below come from one sample, sequenced in a study of CD8+ T cells in alopecia areata. Extraction and reverse transcription of RNA yielded cDNA as the sequencing template. Profiling relied on immunoSEQ multiplex PCR, and the TCRdb table lists in-frame clones only, not all of them. The table records 150,000 or so clones, less than 75% of them present only once. The source was CD8+ T cells sorted from blood, collected at week 0. The source of these receptors is a human donor with alopecia areata.

On this clone: Within the sample, other DNA sequences also encode this same CDR3. The chain has TRBV13 and TRBJ2-2; D remains unclear. V was cut by 2 bases and J by 6 bases, with 4 bases left in between. The CDR3 length is 12 residues. In germline, CDR1 is PRHDT, CDR2 FYEKMQ (reference sequence). The CDR3 DNA follows: TGTGCCAGCAGCTTACCGCCCGGGGAGCTGTTTTTT. Protein sequence: CASSLPPGELFF.

This clone was detected a few times. V is TRBV4-1 and J is TRBJ2-1, with TRBD2 identical over 8 bases. V shed 4 bases and J 8 bases; nucleotides not matched to a gene: 7. CDR1 and CDR2 from the germline V gene are MGHRA and YSYEKL. The CDR3 loop spans 14 amino acids. The CDR3 nucleotides are TGCGCCAGCAGCCCTTCGGGGGGGGTTGATGAGCAGTTCTTC. Translating gives CASSPSGGVDEQFF.

The rearrangement uses TRBV9 and TRBJ2-6, with D unclear. This CDR3 contains 18 residues. The V and J ends lost 0 bases and 0 bases respectively, with 13 bases between them. CDR1 and CDR2 from the germline V gene are SGDLS and YYNGEE. The CDR3 DNA sequence: TGTGCCAGCAGCGTAGACAGAACCCGCTCCTCTGGGGCCAACGTCCTGACTTTC. It translates to CASSVDRTRSSGANVLTF.

The chain employs TRBV30 and TRBJ1-5, with D perhaps matching TRBD1 (5 bases). The germline V gene has CDR1 GTSNPN and CDR2 SVGIG (reference sequence). The CDR3 length is 13 residues. The V and J ends lost 3 bases and 3 bases respectively, with 9 bases between them. The CDR3 region is CAWRGTSNQPQHF. DNA for the CDR3: TGTGCCTGGAGGGGGACTTCCAATCAGCCCCAGCATTTT.